Here is one TCR beta chain with its context. This specimen comes from a study of shared clonotypes between healthy human individuals. The authors distributed each subset's genomic DNA evenly over several immunoSEQ plates. TCRdb's copy holds only in-frame clones and misses some; the assay was immunoSEQ multiplex PCR. The sample lists approximately 340,000 clones, around 79% seen once, with roughly a tenth in the top ten. The CDR3 runs to 14 residues. V was pared by 2 bases and J by 7 bases, with 15 bases between. Per the germline V gene, CDR1 is KGHSH and CDR2 is LQKENI. Sample: memory CD4+ T cells sorted from blood. The subset was: CD45RA-negative fraction. The sequence came from a man under 40 in good health. The V call is TRBV18, the J call TRBJ2-7; maybe TRBD2 (6 bases). The CDR3 protein is CASSPVREVGEQYF. CDR3 coding DNA: TGTGCCAGCTCACCAGTCAGGGAGGTGGGAGAGCAGTACTTC.